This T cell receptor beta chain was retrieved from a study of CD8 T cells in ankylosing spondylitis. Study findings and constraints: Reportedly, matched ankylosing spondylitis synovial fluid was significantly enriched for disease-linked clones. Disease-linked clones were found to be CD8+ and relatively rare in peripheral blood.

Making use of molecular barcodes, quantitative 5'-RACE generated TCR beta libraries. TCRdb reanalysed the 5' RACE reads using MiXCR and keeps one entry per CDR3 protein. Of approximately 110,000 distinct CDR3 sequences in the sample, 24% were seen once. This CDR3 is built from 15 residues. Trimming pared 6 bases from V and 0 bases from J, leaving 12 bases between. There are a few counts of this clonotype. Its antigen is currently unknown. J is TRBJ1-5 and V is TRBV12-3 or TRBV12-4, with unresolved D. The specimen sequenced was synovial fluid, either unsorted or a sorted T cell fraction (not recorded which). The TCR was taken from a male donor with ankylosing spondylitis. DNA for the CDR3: TGTGCCAGCAGCCCACAGAAATATAGCAATCAGCCCCAGCATTTT. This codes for CASSPQKYSNQPQHF.